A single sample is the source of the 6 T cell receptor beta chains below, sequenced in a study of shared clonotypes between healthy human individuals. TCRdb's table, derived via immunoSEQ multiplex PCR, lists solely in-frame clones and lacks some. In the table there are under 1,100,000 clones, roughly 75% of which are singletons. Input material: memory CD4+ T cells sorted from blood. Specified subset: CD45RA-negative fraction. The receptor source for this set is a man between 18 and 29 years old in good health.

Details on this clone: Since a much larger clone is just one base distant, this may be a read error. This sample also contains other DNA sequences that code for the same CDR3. Here the CDR3 reads CASSQTGGTEAFF. The CDR3, as DNA: TGCGCCAGCAGCCAGACAGGGGGCACTGAAGCTTTCTTT. V and J are TRBV5-1 and TRBJ1-1; 9 bases match TRBD1. V dropped 4 bases and J dropped 4; count of bases not matched to a gene: 2. CDR3 size: 13 residues. Germline V CDR1 and CDR2: SGHRS, YFSETQ. The full variable domain, rest sourced from reference TRBV5-1 and TRBJ1-1, is KAGVTQTPRYLIKTRGQQVTLSCSPISGHRSVSWYQQTPGQGLQFLFEYFSETQRNKGNFPGRFSGRQFSNSRSEMNVSTLELGDSALYLCASSQTGGTEAFFGQGTRLTVV.

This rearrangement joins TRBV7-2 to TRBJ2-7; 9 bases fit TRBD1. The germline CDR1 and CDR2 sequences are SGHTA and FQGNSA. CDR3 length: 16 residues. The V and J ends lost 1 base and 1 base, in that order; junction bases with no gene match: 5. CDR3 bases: TGTGCCAGCAGCTTAGGTTTGGGGACAGGGTCCTACGAGCAGTACTTC. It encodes CASSLGLGTGSYEQYF.

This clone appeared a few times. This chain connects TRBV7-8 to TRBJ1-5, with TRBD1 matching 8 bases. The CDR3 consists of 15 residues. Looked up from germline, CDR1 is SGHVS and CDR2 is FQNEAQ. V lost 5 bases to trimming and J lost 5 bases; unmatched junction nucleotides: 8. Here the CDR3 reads CASSLSDRGDQPQHF. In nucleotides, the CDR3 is TGTGCCAGCAGCCTCTCCGACAGGGGAGATCAGCCCCAGCATTTT. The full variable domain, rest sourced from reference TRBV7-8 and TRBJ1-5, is GAGVSQSPRYKVAKRGQDVALRCDPISGHVSLFWYQQALGQGPEFLTYFQNEAQLDKSGLPSDRFFAERPEGSVSTLKIQRTQQEDSAVYLCASSLSDRGDQPQHFGDGTRLSIL.

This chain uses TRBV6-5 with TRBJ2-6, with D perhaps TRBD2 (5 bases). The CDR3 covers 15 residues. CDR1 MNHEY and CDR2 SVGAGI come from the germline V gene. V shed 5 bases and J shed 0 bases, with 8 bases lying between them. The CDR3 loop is CASSPRGSGANVLTF. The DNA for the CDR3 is TGTGCCAGCAGTCCTCGGGGCTCTGGGGCCAACGTCCTGACTTTC.

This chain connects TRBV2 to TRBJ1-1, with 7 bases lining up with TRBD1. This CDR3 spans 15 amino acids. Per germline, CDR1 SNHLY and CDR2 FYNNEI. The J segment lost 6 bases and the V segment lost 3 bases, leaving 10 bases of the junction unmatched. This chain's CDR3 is CASSDEAGGLSEAFF. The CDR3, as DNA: TGTGCCAGCAGTGACGAGGCAGGGGGTTTGTCTGAAGCTTTCTTT.

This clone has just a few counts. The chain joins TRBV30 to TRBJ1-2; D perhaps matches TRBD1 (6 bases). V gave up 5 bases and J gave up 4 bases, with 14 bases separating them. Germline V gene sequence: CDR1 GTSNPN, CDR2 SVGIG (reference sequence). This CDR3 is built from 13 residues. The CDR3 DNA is TGTGCCTGGGACTTAGGGGGGATCTATGGCTACACCTTC. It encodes CAWDLGGIYGYTF.